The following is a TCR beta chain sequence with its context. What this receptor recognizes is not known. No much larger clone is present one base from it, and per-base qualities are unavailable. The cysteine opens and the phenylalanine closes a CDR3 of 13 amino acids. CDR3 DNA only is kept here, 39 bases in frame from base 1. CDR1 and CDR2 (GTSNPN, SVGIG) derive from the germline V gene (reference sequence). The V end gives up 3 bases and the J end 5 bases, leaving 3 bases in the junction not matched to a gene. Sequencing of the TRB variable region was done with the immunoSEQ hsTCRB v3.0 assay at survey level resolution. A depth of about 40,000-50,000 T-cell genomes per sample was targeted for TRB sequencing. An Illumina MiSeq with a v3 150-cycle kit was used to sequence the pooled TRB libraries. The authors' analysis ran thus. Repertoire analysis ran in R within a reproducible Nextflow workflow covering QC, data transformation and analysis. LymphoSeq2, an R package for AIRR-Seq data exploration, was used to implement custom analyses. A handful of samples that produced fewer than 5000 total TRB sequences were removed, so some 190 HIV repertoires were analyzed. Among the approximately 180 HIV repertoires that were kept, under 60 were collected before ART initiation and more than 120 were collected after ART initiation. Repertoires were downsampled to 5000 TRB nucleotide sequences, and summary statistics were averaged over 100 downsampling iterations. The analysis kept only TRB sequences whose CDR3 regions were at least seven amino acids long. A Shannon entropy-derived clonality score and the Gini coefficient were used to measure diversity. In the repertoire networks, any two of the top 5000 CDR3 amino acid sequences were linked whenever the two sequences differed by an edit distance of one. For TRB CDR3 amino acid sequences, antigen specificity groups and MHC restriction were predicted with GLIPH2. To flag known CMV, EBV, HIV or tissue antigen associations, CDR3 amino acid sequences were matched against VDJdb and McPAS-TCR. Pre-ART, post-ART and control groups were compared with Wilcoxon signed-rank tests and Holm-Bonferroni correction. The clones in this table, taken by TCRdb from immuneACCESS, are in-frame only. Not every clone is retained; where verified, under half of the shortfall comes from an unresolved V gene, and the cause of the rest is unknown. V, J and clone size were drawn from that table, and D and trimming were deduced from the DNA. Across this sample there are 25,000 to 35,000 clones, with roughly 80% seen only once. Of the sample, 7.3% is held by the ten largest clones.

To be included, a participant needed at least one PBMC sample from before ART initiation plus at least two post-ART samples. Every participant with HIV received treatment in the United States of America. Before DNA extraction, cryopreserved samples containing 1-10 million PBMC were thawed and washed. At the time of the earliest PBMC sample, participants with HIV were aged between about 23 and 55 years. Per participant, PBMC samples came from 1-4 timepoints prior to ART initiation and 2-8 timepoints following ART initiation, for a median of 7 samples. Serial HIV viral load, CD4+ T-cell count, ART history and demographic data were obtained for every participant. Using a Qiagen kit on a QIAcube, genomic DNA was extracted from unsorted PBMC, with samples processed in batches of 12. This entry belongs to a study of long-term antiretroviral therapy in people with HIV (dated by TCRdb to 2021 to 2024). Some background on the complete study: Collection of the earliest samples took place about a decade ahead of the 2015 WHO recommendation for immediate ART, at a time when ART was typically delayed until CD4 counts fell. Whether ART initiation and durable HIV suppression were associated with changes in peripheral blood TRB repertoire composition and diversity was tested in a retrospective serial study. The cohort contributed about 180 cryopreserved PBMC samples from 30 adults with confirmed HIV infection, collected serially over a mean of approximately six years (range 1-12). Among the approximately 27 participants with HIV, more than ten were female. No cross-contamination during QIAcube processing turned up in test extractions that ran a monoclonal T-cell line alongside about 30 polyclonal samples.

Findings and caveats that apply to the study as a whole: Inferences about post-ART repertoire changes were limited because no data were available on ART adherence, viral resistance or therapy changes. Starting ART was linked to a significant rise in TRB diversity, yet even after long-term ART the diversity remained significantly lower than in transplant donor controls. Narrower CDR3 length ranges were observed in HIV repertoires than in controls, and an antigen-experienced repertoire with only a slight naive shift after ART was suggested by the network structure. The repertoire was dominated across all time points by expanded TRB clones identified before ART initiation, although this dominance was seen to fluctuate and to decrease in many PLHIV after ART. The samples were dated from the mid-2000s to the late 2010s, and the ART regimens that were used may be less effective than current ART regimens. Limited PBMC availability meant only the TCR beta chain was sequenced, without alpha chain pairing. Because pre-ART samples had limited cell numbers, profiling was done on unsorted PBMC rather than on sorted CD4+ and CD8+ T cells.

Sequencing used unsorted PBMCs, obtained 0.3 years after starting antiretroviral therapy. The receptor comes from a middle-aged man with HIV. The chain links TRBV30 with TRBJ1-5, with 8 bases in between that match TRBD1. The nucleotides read TGTGCCTGGAGCCAGGACAGGGATCAGCCCCAGCATTTT. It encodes CAWSQDRDQPQHF.